The 32 T cell receptor beta chains listed next were all sequenced from one sample in a study of PD-L1 blockade in urothelial cancer. As for time point: peripheral blood 6 weeks after treatment start. The assay was immunoSEQ multiplex PCR, and TCRdb's table has in-frame clones only and misses some. This sample has roughly 100,000 clones; roughly 80% occur once, and the top ten carry approximately 8%. Sequenced material: PBMCs, taken around atezolizumab (anti-PD-L1) treatment. Receptors originate from a man between 65 and 80 years old with urothelial cancer.

This clone was picked up one time. The chain couples TRBV7-2 to TRBJ2-1; TRBD2 matches 10 bases. Per the germline V gene, CDR1 is SGHTA and CDR2 is FQGNSA. The CDR3 length is 17 residues. With 4 bases clipped from V and 6 bases from J, the junction kept 12 bases outside the gene matches. The DNA of the CDR3 is TGTGCCAGCAGCTCATTAGCGGGAGGAGTAGCGGGCAATGAGCAGTTCTTC. Translation: CASSSLAGGVAGNEQFF. The entire variable domain, with the rest obtained from reference TRBV7-2 and TRBJ2-1, is as follows: GAGVSQSPSNKVTEKGKDVELRCDPISGHTALYWYRQSLGQGLEFLIYFQGNSAPDKSGLPSDRFSAERTGGSVSTLTIQRTQQEDSAVYLCASSSLAGGVAGNEQFFGPGTRLTVL.

J is TRBJ1-1 and V is TRBV19; 8 bases are a match to TRBD1. There are 12 residues in the CDR3. Trimming took 5 bases from V and 11 from J; bases not matched to a gene: 7. Germline V lookup: CDR1 LNHDA, CDR2 SQIVND (reference sequence). The CDR3 protein is CASSQTGGSAFF. CDR3 DNA: TGTGCCAGTAGTCAAACAGGGGGGAGTGCTTTCTTT.

V and J are TRBV5-1 and TRBJ2-3; 9 positions agree with TRBD2. This CDR3 region has 17 residues. Germline V gene lookup returns CDR1 SGHRS and CDR2 YFSETQ. The trim removed 0 bases at V and 0 bases at J, leaving 5 bases unmatched. The CDR3 loop reads CASSLEASGTSTDTQYF. CDR3 sequence (DNA): TGCGCCAGCAGCTTGGAGGCTAGCGGGACTAGCACAGATACGCAGTATTTT.

This clone was picked up a small number of times. V is TRBV11-2 and J is TRBJ2-7, with 8 positions matching TRBD1. CDR1 is SGHAT, CDR2 FQNNGV, per germline. This CDR3 has 14 residues. J lost 2 bases, V lost 4 bases, and 4 bases had no gene match. CDR3 DNA: TGTGCCAGCAGCTCAGGGGGACAGGCCTACGAGCAGTACTTC. This sequence encodes CASSSGGQAYEQYF.

The genes are TRBV6-1 and TRBJ1-2; D uncertain. Looked up from germline, CDR1 is MNHNS and CDR2 is SASEGT. CDR3 length: 10 amino acids. V gave up 9 bases and J gave up 4 bases, with 6 bases separating them. The CDR3 sequence is CASYSYGYTF. The DNA of the CDR3 is TGTGCCAGTTACAGCTATGGCTACACCTTC.

This sequence joins TRBV15 and TRBJ2-7, with 7 positions matching TRBD1. This CDR3 contains 15 residues. In germline, CDR1 is LNHNV, CDR2 YYDKDF (reference sequence). Unmatched junction bases numbered 2, after V lost 0 bases and J lost 0 bases. CDR3 sequence: CATSRDPGGSYEQYF. CDR3 DNA sequence: TGTGCCACCAGCAGAGACCCAGGGGGCTCCTACGAGCAGTACTTC.

The chain uses TRBV27 and TRBJ2-3, with a weak D call TRBD2 (5 bases). Germline loops: CDR1 MNHEY, CDR2 SMNVEV (reference sequence). The V gene lost 6 bases and the J gene lost 1 base, with 8 bases spanning the gap. The CDR3 length is 13 residues. The CDR3 DNA reads as TGTGCCAGCAGGGTTAGCGGCACAGATACGCAGTATTTT. It codes for CASRVSGTDTQYF.

The chain is built from TRBV15 and TRBJ2-1, with a tentative D call TRBD1 (5 bases). The CDR3 consists of 12 residues. CDR1 and CDR2 (germline): LNHNV, YYDKDF (reference sequence). Trimming pared 8 bases from V and 4 bases from J, leaving 9 bases between. CDR3 in amino acids: CATGATYNEQFF. In DNA form, the CDR3 reads TGTGCCACCGGGGCAACATACAATGAGCAGTTCTTC.

This clone was seen only once. CDR3 DNA: TGTGCCAGCAGCTTAGAGATAGCGGGGGGGCCGGAGACCCAGTACTTC. This translates into CASSLEIAGGPETQYF. This rearrangement joins TRBV7-7 to TRBJ2-5, with 11 bases aligning to TRBD2. Germline V CDR1 and CDR2: SSHAT, FNYEAQ (reference sequence). The CDR3 has 16 residues. J was trimmed by 5 bases and V by 1 base; bases with no gene match: 6.

The V gene is TRBV5-6, the J gene TRBJ2-3, with 12 bases fitting TRBD2. Germline V gene data show CDR1 as SGHDT and CDR2 as YYEEEE. With 0 bases clipped from V and 3 bases from J, the junction kept 2 bases outside the gene matches. The CDR3 runs 16 residues. The CDR3 is CASSLAGLAGTDTQYF. The CDR3, as DNA: TGTGCCAGCAGCTTGGCAGGACTAGCGGGAACAGATACGCAGTATTTT.

J is TRBJ2-3 and V is TRBV5-1; 8 bases are a match to TRBD1. From germline, CDR1 is SGHRS and CDR2 YFSETQ. The CDR3 consists of 13 residues. J was trimmed by 4 bases and V by 5 bases; bases with no gene match: 3. The CDR3 sequence is CASSLQGADTQYF. Here the CDR3 DNA reads TGCGCCAGCAGTTTACAGGGGGCAGATACGCAGTATTTT.

The chain uses TRBV5-4 and TRBJ2-4; 8 nucleotides agree with TRBD2. Trimming cost V 4 bases and J 3 bases; bases outside gene matches: 0. The germline V gene encodes CDR1 SGHNT and CDR2 YYREEE (reference sequence). CDR3 length equals 13 residues. The CDR3 nucleotides read TGTGCCAGCAGCCGGGAGGGCAAAAACATTCAGTACTTC. This translates into CASSREGKNIQYF. Full variable domain (outside the CDR3, taken from reference TRBV5-4 and TRBJ2-4): ETGVTQSPTHLIKTRGQQVTLRCSSQSGHNTVSWYQQALGQGPQFIFQYYREEENGRGNFPPRFSGLQFPNYSSELNVNALELDDSALYLCASSREGKNIQYFGAGTRLSVL.

This chain uses TRBV5-1 with TRBJ2-7, with D perhaps TRBD2 (6 bases). This CDR3 is built from 15 residues. Germline CDR1 reads SGHRS; CDR2 reads YFSETQ. The V end was cut by 0 bases, the J end by 6 bases, with 16 bases between. The CDR3 region has the DNA TGCGCCAGCAGCTTGGTTGGCGGGATTACTCCCGAGCAGTACTTC. It encodes CASSLVGGITPEQYF.

V usage is TRBV5-6 and J usage is TRBJ2-1; 10 bases match TRBD1. J was trimmed by 7 bases and V by 3 bases; bases with no gene match: 4. CDR3 length equals 14 residues. From germline, CDR1 is SGHDT and CDR2 YYEEEE. CDR3 coding DNA: TGTGCCAGCAGCTCCGGGACAGGGGTGAATGAGCAGTTCTTC. Translation: CASSSGTGVNEQFF.

The CDR3 DNA is TGTGCCTGGAGTGGAGCGGGAGGAGATACGCAGTATTTT. Its translation: CAWSGAGGDTQYF. This chain uses TRBV30 with TRBJ2-3; 9 positions match TRBD2. The CDR3 has 13 residues. V lost 1 base to trimming and J lost 5 bases; unmatched junction nucleotides: 1. The germline gives CDR1 GTSNPN, CDR2 SVGIG (reference sequence).

This chain joins TRBV29-1 and TRBJ2-7, with 8 bases lining up with TRBD1. CDR1 and CDR2 from the germline V gene are SQVTM and ANQGSEA. There are 14 residues in the CDR3. V was clipped by 7 bases and J by 7 bases; unmatched bases: 15. The CDR3 DNA reads TGCAGCGCCCGAGGGGGGACAGGCAGTGGGGAGCAGTACTTC. It yields the protein CSARGGTGSGEQYF.

The V call is TRBV18, the J call TRBJ1-4, with TRBD1 as a possible D gene (5 bases). Germline assignment: CDR1 KGHSH and CDR2 LQKENI. The CDR3 spans 14 residues. The V end lost 4 bases, the J end lost 7 bases, and 13 bases lay between the germline ends. The DNA for the CDR3 is TGTGCCAGCTCACTCGGAGGCGGGGGTGAAAAACTGTTTTTT. It translates to CASSLGGGGEKLFF. The variable domain in full, completed from reference TRBV18 and TRBJ1-4, reads NAGVMQNPRHLVRRRGQEARLRCSPMKGHSHVYWYRQLPEEGLKFMVYLQKENIIDESGMPKERFSAEFPKEGPSILRIQQVVRGDSAAYFCASSLGGGGEKLFFGSGTQLSVL.

The V gene is TRBV19, the J gene TRBJ1-1, with a possible D match to TRBD1 (5 bases). Germline loops: CDR1 LNHDA, CDR2 SQIVND (reference sequence). The CDR3 totals 18 residues. Trimming shortened V by 3 bases and J by 0 bases, and 20 bases separated the two germline ends. This CDR3 is CASSMSRGGTAMNTEAFF. The CDR3 bases are TGTGCCAGTAGTATGAGCCGCGGAGGGACGGCAATGAACACTGAAGCTTTCTTT.

This clone was detected a few times. CDR3 bases: TGTGCCAGCTCACCCTCCGTGGCGGGAGGAGAGACCCAGTACTTC. Residues: CASSPSVAGGETQYF. The chain couples TRBV18 to TRBJ2-5; 8 bases are shared with TRBD2. This CDR3 spans 15 amino acids. With 3 bases clipped from V and 4 bases from J, the junction kept 7 bases outside the gene matches. The V gene's germline CDR1 is KGHSH and CDR2 LQKENI. Based on the CDR3 plus reference TRBV18 and TRBJ2-5, the full variable domain is NAGVMQNPRHLVRRRGQEARLRCSPMKGHSHVYWYRQLPEEGLKFMVYLQKENIIDESGMPKERFSAEFPKEGPSILRIQQVVRGDSAAYFCASSPSVAGGETQYFGPGTRLLVL.

This clone was counted a few times. V and J are TRBV7-9 and TRBJ2-7; TRBD2 agrees at 9 bases. V lost 4 bases to trimming and J lost 3 bases; unmatched junction nucleotides: 4. CDR3 length: 14 residues. Germline-derived CDR1 and CDR2 are SEHNR and FQNEAQ (reference sequence). The CDR3 DNA follows: TGTGCCAGCAGCTCGCTAGCGGGGAGCTACGAGCAGTACTTC. Translation: CASSSLAGSYEQYF.

V gene TRBV19 combines with J gene TRBJ2-7; 7 nucleotides match TRBD1. Per germline, CDR1 LNHDA and CDR2 SQIVND (reference sequence). Trimming removed 6 bases from V and 1 base from J; junction bases left unmatched: 9. This CDR3 is built from 15 residues. CDR3 bases: TGTGCCAGTAGAGACAGGGTTAAGGGGTCCTACGAGCAGTACTTC. Translation gives CASRDRVKGSYEQYF.

The J gene is TRBJ1-3, the V gene TRBV19, with TRBD1 identical over 7 bases. The V and J ends lost 4 bases and 4 bases, in that order; junction bases with no gene match: 10. This CDR3 contains 16 residues. Per germline, CDR1 LNHDA and CDR2 SQIVND (reference sequence). The CDR3 sequence: CASSTTRTGSGNTIYF. Written as DNA, the CDR3 is TGTGCCAGTAGTACCACCCGGACAGGCTCAGGAAACACCATATATTTT. Looking up the rest from reference TRBV19 and TRBJ1-3 gives the full variable domain: DGGITQSPKYLFRKEGQNVTLSCEQNLNHDAMYWYRQDPGQGLRLIYYSQIVNDFQKGDIAEGYSVSREKKESFPLTVTSAQKNPTAFYLCASSTTRTGSGNTIYFGEGSWLTVV.

The chain joins TRBV11-2 to TRBJ2-2, with 8 nucleotides matching TRBD2. V was pared by 1 base and J by 0 bases, with 4 bases of the junction left unmatched. The CDR3 has 17 amino acids. CDR1 is SGHAT, CDR2 FQNNGV, per germline. CDR3: CASSLAAGATNTGELFF. Written as DNA, the CDR3 is TGTGCCAGCAGCTTAGCAGCGGGGGCCACGAACACCGGGGAGCTGTTTTTT.

The chain carries TRBV6-1 and TRBJ1-5; D gene ambiguous. Per the germline V gene, CDR1 is MNHNS and CDR2 is SASEGT. The CDR3 runs to 14 residues. Trimming took off 1 base at V and 5 bases at J, with 9 bases between the two ends. This CDR3 is CASSEDMAYQPQHF. In DNA form, the CDR3 reads TGTGCCAGCAGTGAAGATATGGCTTATCAGCCCCAGCATTTT.

This clone was found a few times. V is TRBV10-3 and J is TRBJ2-6, with D possibly being TRBD2 (5 bases). V lost 8 bases and J 2 bases, leaving 16 bases between the germline ends. From germline, CDR1 is ENHRY and CDR2 SYGVKD. This CDR3 has 16 amino acids. DNA for the CDR3: TGTGCCATCGGAGGCGGCATGGTAACTGGGGCCAACGTCCTGACTTTC. Encoded protein: CAIGGGMVTGANVLTF.

V usage is TRBV6-5 and J usage is TRBJ1-5; D is uncertain. Germline V gene sequence: CDR1 MNHEY, CDR2 SVGAGI. The length of the CDR3 is 14 residues. Trimming shortened V by 4 bases and J by 2 bases, and 9 bases separated the two germline ends. CDR3 sequence (DNA): TGTGCCAGCAGTTCACCAAGCCGCAATCAGCCCCAGCATTTT. This translates into CASSSPSRNQPQHF.

The chain is built from TRBV5-1 and TRBJ1-1, with 8 bases matching TRBD1. This CDR3 has 13 residues. V was clipped by 2 bases and J by 4 bases; unmatched bases: 1. The V gene's germline CDR1 is SGHRS and CDR2 YFSETQ. The CDR3 nucleotides are TGCGCCAGCAGCTTTACAGGGGGCACTGAAGCTTTCTTT. Its translation: CASSFTGGTEAFF.

The chain joins TRBV6-1 to TRBJ2-7, with 8 bases identical to TRBD1. CDR3 size: 13 residues. Germline trimming cut 8 bases from V and 5 bases from J; bases unmatched to any gene: 8. Germline V gene sequence: CDR1 MNHNS, CDR2 SASEGT. The CDR3, as DNA: TGTGCCAGCGACCTGCAGGGGGCCCACGAGCAGTACTTC. Protein product: CASDLQGAHEQYF.

The V call is TRBV6-5, the J call TRBJ2-1, with 9 bases matching TRBD1. Germline loops: CDR1 MNHEY, CDR2 SVGAGI. Trimming removed 0 bases from V and 1 base from J; junction bases left unmatched: 1. The CDR3 extends over 16 amino acids. The chain's CDR3 is CASSYSTGGSYNEQFF. The CDR3 region has the DNA TGTGCCAGCAGTTACTCGACAGGGGGGTCCTACAATGAGCAGTTCTTC.

The chain joins TRBV9 to TRBJ2-1, with 9 bases aligning to TRBD2. Germline V gene sequence: CDR1 SGDLS, CDR2 YYNGEE. J was trimmed by 6 bases and V by 0 bases; bases with no gene match: 7. This CDR3 is 16 amino acids long. The DNA of the CDR3 is TGTGCCAGCAGCGTAGACTGGGCGGGGGGGCCCAATGAGCAGTTCTTC. Protein: CASSVDWAGGPNEQFF.

This chain uses TRBV11-2 with TRBJ2-2; D not certain. In germline, CDR1 is SGHAT, CDR2 FQNNGV. Trimming left V 0 bases short and J 6 bases short, with 8 bases between. This CDR3 has 14 amino acids. CDR3 amino acids: CASSLDRLSGELFF. CDR3 in DNA: TGTGCCAGCAGCTTAGATCGGTTATCCGGGGAGCTGTTTTTT.

A remark on this clone: The same CDR3 also results from other DNA sequences found in this sample. The chain has TRBV6-5 and TRBJ2-7; TRBD1 matches at 9 bases. CDR1 MNHEY and CDR2 SVGAGI come from the germline V gene. CDR3 length: 14 residues. The ends lost 5 bases at V and 1 base at J; junction bases unmatched: 3. The CDR3 DNA sequence: TGTGCCAGCAGTCCAGGGACAGGGTCCTACGAGCAGTACTTC. Protein: CASSPGTGSYEQYF.